This T cell receptor (beta chain) was captured by sequencing in a study of blood T cell repertoires in COVID-19. Study context: The United States, Italy and Spain provided the acute and convalescent COVID-19 samples. In each case, the material was cDNA or gDNA derived from T cells, B-cell-depleted T cells, or PBMCs.

The protocol was immunoSEQ multiplex PCR, while the TCRdb copy is restricted to in-frame clones and leaves out a portion. The top ten clones hold over 15% of a sample with 150,000 to 200,000 clones, about nine tenths of them seen once. The length of the CDR3 is 16 residues. Per the germline V gene, CDR1 is SGHRS and CDR2 is YFSETQ. Between the trimmed V and J ends, which lost 6 bases and 1 base, there was a span of 16 bases. Sequencing was performed on peripheral blood. The chain couples TRBV5-1 to TRBJ2-2, with D perhaps TRBD2 (7 bases). This TCR was sampled from a man between 60 and 75 years old with active or convalescent COVID-19. CDR3 sequence reads: CASKPPGGVNTGELFF. The DNA of the CDR3 is TGCGCCAGCAAACCCCCGGGGGGCGTGAACACCGGGGAGCTGTTTTTT.